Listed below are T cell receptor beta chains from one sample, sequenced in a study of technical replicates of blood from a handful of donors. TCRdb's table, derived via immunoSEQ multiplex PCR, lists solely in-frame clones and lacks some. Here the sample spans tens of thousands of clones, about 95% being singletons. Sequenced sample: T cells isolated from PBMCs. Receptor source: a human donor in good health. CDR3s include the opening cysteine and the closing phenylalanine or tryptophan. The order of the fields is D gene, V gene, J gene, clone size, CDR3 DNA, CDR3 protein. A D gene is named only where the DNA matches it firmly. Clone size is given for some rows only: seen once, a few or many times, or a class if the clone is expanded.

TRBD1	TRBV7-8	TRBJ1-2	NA	TGTGCCAGCAGCTTGGGACAGGGGGTTCCCTATGGCTACACCTTC	CASSLGQGVPYGYTF
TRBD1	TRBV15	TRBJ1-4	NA	TGTGCCACCAGCGGGACAGCAACTAATGAAAAACTGTTTTTT	CATSGTATNEKLFF
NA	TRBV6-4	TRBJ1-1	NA	TGTGCCAGCAGTGTTTACGGGAACACTGAAGCTTTCTTT	CASSVYGNTEAFF
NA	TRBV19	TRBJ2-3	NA	TGTGCCAGTAGTTTTACGGGACATCAGGGAGATACGCAGTATTTT	CASSFTGHQGDTQYF
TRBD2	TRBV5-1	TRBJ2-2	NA	TGCGCCAGCAGCTTGGGCCTAGCGGGGGTGAACACCGGGGAGCTGTTTTTT	CASSLGLAGVNTGELFF
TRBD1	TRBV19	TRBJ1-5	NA	TGTGCCAGTAGTATTATTTTCGGACAGGGGGCAAATCAGCCCCAGCATTTT	CASSIIFGQGANQPQHF
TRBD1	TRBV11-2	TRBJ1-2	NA	TGTGCCAGCACCCCGGACAGGGTATACACTTTCCACACCTTC	CASTPDRVYTFHTF
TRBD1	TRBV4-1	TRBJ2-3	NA	TGCGCCAGCAGCCAAATTGGGACAGCAGATACGCAGTATTTT	CASSQIGTADTQYF
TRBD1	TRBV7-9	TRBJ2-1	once	TGTGCCAGCAGCTCCGGGACAGGAATGTTCATGAATGAGCAGTTCTTC	CASSSGTGMFMNEQFF
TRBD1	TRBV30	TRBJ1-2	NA	TGTGCCTGGAGCTCCGCAGGGGGCGTTGGCTACACCTTC	CAWSSAGGVGYTF
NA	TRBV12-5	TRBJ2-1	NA	TGTGCTAGTGGTTTTTACGACGGAAGGAGAAACAATGAGCAGTTCTTC	CASGFYDGRRNNEQFF
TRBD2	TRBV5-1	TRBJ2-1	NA	TGCGCCAGCAGCCGACTCTTAGCGGGCTCCTACAATGAGCAGTTCTTC	CASSRLLAGSYNEQFF
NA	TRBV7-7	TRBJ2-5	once	TGTGCTAGCAGCTTAGATTACAGCCAAGAGACCCAGTACTTC	CASSLDYSQETQYF
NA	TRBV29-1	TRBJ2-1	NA	TGCAGCGTTGAGACGGGAGCCCTAACCTACAATGAGCAGTTCTTC	CSVETGALTYNEQFF
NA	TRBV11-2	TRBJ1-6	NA	TGTGCCAGCAGCTTAATCAGGGTTTCACCCCTCCACTTT	CASSLIRVSPLHF
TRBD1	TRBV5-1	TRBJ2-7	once	TGCGCCAGCAGCTTGGGATCCACCGGGACAGCTTACGAGCAGTACTTC	CASSLGSTGTAYEQYF
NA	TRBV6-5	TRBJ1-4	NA	TGTGCCAGCGGGCCAGCTTTTAATGAAAAACTGTTTTTT	CASGPAFNEKLFF
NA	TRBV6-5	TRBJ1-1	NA	TGTGCCAGCAGTTATCTCGGGATGCCTGAAGCTTTCTTT	CASSYLGMPEAFF
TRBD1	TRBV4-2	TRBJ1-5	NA	TGTGCCAGCAGTCGAGGTAGGGACAGGGGTAGCGAGCCCCAGCATTTT	CASSRGRDRGSEPQHF
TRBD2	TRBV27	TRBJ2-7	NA	TGTGCCAGCAGGTCCGGGACTAGCGGGACACCTTATAACTACGAGCAGTACTTC	CASRSGTSGTPYNYEQYF
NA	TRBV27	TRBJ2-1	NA	TGTGCCAGCAGTCGGGGGAGGTACAATGAGCAGTTCTTC	CASSRGRYNEQFF
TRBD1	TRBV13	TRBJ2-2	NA	TGTGCCAGCAGCCATGACAGGGTGAACACCGGGGAGCTGTTTTTT	CASSHDRVNTGELFF
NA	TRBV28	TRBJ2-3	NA	TGTGCCAGCAGTAATAGCGGAAGCACAGATACGCAGTATTTT	CASSNSGSTDTQYF
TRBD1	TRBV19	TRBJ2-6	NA	TGTGCCAGCGCATGGGACAGGGGGGTATATGGGGCCAACGTCCTGACTTTC	CASAWDRGVYGANVLTF
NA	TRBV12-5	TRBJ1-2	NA	TGTGCTAGTGGTCTCCCGCAATTGCGGGATAGTTCTGGCTACACCTTC	CASGLPQLRDSSGYTF
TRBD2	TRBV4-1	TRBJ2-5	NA	TGCGCCAGCAGCCAAGATCGGGGTAGCGGGACAAAAGAGACCCAGTACTTC	CASSQDRGSGTKETQYF
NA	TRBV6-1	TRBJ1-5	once	TGTGCCAGCAGTGAAGAAGCGCAGGGTGTCCCTTATCAGCCCCAGCATTTT	CASSEEAQGVPYQPQHF
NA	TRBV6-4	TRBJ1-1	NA	TGTGCCAGCAGTGGCGAGGGATCAGGCACTGAAGCTTTCTTT	CASSGEGSGTEAFF
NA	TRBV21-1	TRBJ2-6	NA	TGTGCCAGCAGCAAAGCCCTACGGACAGGGGGCGCTGGGGCCAACGTCCTGACTTTC	CASSKALRTGGAGANVLTF
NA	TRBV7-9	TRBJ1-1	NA	TGTGCCAGCAGCTTTTCGGGGAACACTGAAGCTTTCTTT	CASSFSGNTEAFF
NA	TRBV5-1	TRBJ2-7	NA	TGCGCCAGCAGCTTGACAGGGTTCCCTCTGTCCTCCTTCTCCTACGAGCAGTACTTC	CASSLTGFPLSSFSYEQYF
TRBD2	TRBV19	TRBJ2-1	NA	TGTGCCACCTCACGGGCTAGCGGGGGGGCAATCCACAATGAGCAGTTCTTC	CATSRASGGAIHNEQFF
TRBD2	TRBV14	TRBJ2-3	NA	TGTGCCAGCAGCCAAGATCGAGGACTAGCGGGCACAGATACGCAGTATTTT	CASSQDRGLAGTDTQYF
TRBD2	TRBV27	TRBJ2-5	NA	TGTGTCAGCAGTTTAGAGGGACTAGCGGCAGAGACCCAGTACTTC	CVSSLEGLAAETQYF
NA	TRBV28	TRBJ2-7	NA	TGTGCCAGCAGGAGCGAAGACAGTCCGGTCAGGAACGAGCAGTACTTC	CASRSEDSPVRNEQYF
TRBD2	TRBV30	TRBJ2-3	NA	TGTGCCTGGGAGCGGGGTAGCACAGATACGCAGTATTTT	CAWERGSTDTQYF
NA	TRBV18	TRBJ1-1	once	TGTGCCAGCTCACCACCCGGGATTAATACTGAAGCTTTCTTT	CASSPPGINTEAFF
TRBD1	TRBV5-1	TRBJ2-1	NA	TGCGCCAGCTCGGTATATGAGGGGGCAGGGGTTAGGCAGTTCTTC	CASSVYEGAGVRQFF
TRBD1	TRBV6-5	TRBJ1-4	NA	TGTGCCAGCAGAAGGGACAGGTTTAATGAAAAACTGTTTTTT	CASRRDRFNEKLFF
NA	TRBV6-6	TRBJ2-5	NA	TGTGCCAGCAGGCGTCACTTGAACCTCGCCCAAGAGACCCAGTACTTC	CASRRHLNLAQETQYF
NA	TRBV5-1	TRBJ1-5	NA	TGCGCCAGCAGGGAGGGACTTAATCAGCCCCAGCATTTT	CASREGLNQPQHF
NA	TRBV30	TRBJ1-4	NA	TGTGCCGGCTGCTCCGAGGAGGAAAAACTGTTTTTT	CAGCSEEEKLFF
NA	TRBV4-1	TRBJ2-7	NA	TGCGCCAGCAGCCCAGCGACAGGACCCTACGAGCAGTACTTC	CASSPATGPYEQYF
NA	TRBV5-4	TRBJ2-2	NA	TGTGCCAGCAGTTTAGCCGGGGAGCTGTTTTTT	CASSLAGELFF
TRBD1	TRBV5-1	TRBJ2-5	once	TGCGCCAGCAGCTACGGACAGGGTCAGGAGACCCAGTACTTC	CASSYGQGQETQYF
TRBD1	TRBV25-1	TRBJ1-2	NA	TGTGCCAGCAACAACGGACAGGGAGTAGGGTATGGCTACACCTTC	CASNNGQGVGYGYTF
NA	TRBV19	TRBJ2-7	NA	TGTGCCAGTAGTAATTCAGAGGACGGGCAGGGTATCTTCTACGAGCAGTACTTC	CASSNSEDGQGIFYEQYF
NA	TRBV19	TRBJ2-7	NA	TGTGCCGCCGGGACTTCCTCCTACGAGCAGTACTTC	CAAGTSSYEQYF
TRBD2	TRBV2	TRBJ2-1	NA	TGTGCCAGCAGTGAAGTCCGGCTAGCGGGGCTATCCAACAATGAGCAGTTCTTC	CASSEVRLAGLSNNEQFF
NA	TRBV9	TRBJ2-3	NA	TGTGCCAGCACCCGGGATGGATTCACAGATACGCAGTATTTT	CASTRDGFTDTQYF
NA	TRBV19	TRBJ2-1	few	TGTGCCAGTAGTATAGAGCACAGGAATTACAATGAGCAGTTCTTC	CASSIEHRNYNEQFF
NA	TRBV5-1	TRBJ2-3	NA	TGCGCCAGCAGCTACACTGACAACACAGATACGCAGTATTTT	CASSYTDNTDTQYF
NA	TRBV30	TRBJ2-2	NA	TGTGCCTGGTTTATCTCCGGGGAGCTGTTTTTT	CAWFISGELFF